This entry is about one TCR beta chain. DNA input for the unsorted PBMC replicate PCRs was about 0.3 ug, some 29,000 T cell genomes. Assay: immunoSEQ multiplex PCR; the TCRdb copy retains only in-frame clones and omits some. The sample yields 490,000 or so clones, roughly 85% seen once. The sample is drawn from a study of shared clonotypes between healthy human individuals. Study background: Those who served as donors were a couple of women and a few men between the ages of 18 and 49.

The sample taken for sequencing was PBMCs. The TCR was taken from a woman in her 40s in good health. Some clones in this sample may be carry-over from other donors' samples.

For the CDR3, the DNA is TGTGCCAGCAGCGCCTACGGCCAACAGGGGGATGAGCAGTTCTTC. Protein product: CASSAYGQQGDEQFF. The chain has TRBV9 and TRBJ2-1, with 8 positions matching TRBD1. V lost 3 bases and J lost 8; bases outside the gene matches: 10. Germline values: CDR1 SGDLS, CDR2 YYNGEE. This CDR3 contains 15 residues.